The present TCR beta chain was sequenced within a study of T cells in localized non-small cell lung cancer (dated by TCRdb to 2020 to 2021). A note on the overall study: The study examined T cell repertoires in 236 patients with early-stage NSCLC and compared tumors with uninvolved tumor-adjacent lungs. All 236 NSCLC patients in the cohort were treatment-naive and had localized lung tumors that were resected. NSCLC patients had a mean age of approximately 70 years, and about 140 were male and about 110 female.

Study-wide conclusions, independent of this receptor: Because the study design was exploratory, TCR variables were selected using unadjusted p-values without false-discovery rate correction. A median of roughly 58 of the top 100 tumor clones were detected in paired uninvolved adjacent lung, and around 30 of these tumor clones were also found among the top 100 clones of the paired uninvolved adjacent lung. Longer overall survival was associated with higher blood T cell density, whereas shorter survival was associated with higher adjacent-lung clonality. Because multi-region tumor sequencing was not done, intratumor heterogeneity could not be ruled out. Uninvolved tumor-adjacent lung showed the highest T cell clonality, higher than tumor, which suggests more focused antigenic responses in the uninvolved tumor-adjacent lung.

The CDR3, from cysteine to phenylalanine, totals 15 residues. Just the 45-base CDR3 DNA is kept, in frame starting at base 1. A distance of 18 bases separates the germline ends of V and J, which lose 5 bases and 4 bases respectively. CDR1 is given as SGHNT and CDR2 as YENEEA, both from the germline V gene. TCR beta CDR3 regions were sequenced from DNA using the immunoSEQ Assay. As for how the authors treated the data: T cell density was computed as TCR beta template counts normalized to usable DNA estimated by amplifying housekeeping genes. The preseqR package was used to estimate richness by extrapolating to 400,000 templates for PBMC samples and to 120,000 templates for tissue samples. Clonality was calculated as one minus Pielou's evenness. Tissue-enriched TCRs were identified by differential abundance testing using productive amino-acid clonotypes, minimum total count 5 and alpha 0.1. The Jaccard Index and the Morisita Overlap Index were used to measure how much the repertoires overlapped between compartments. GLIPH grouped TCR beta CDR3s together with public tetramer-defined viral CDR3s, and a viral motif had to include at least three viral sequences and show V-gene enrichment. Held by TCRdb, this immuneACCESS table contains in-frame sequences only and omits some clones. Under half of the omission traces to an unresolved V gene where checked; the cause of the rest is unknown. D and trimming were read from the DNA, whereas the V and J calls and clone size are those reported in that table. Present in this sample are under 2,500 clones, about 28% of which were seen just once. Around 8% of the sample goes to the ten largest clones.

A note on this clone: Its antigen has not been determined. It has no much larger one-base neighbor in the sample; base qualities were not kept.

At diagnosis, tumor, uninvolved tumor-adjacent lung and peripheral blood were collected and then preserved as a mix of FFPE and fresh-frozen material. Material: lung tumor tissue, obtained before any cancer treatment. This clonotype was sampled from a male donor older than 55 with stage II squamous cell lung carcinoma. The sequence joins TRBV11-3 to TRBJ2-7; 6 matching bases give a weak D call of TRBD1. The nucleotide sequence reads TGTGCCAGCAGCCCAACTACAGGGTACCTGTACGAGCAGTACTTC. It translates to CASSPTTGYLYEQYF.